This T cell receptor beta chain was captured in a study of T cells in Graves' hyperthyroidism and ophthalmopathy. Overall study results and limits: In blood, most of the thyroid clonotypes expanded above 0.001 were also present.

This clonotype was detected a few times. Its antigen is unknown. TCR beta CDR3 regions were amplified from RNA transcripts. The HTBI set primed first-round TCR CDR3 RT-PCR. MiXCR was run by TCRdb on the multiplex PCR reads, yielding one entry per CDR3 protein. Among some 720,000 distinct CDR3 sequences listed, 16% were seen once. Looked up from germline, CDR1 is SGHVS and CDR2 is FQNEAQ. The V and J ends lost 5 bases and 5 bases, in that order; junction bases with no gene match: 19. The length of the CDR3 is 18 residues. The chain has TRBV7-8 and TRBJ2-5, with TRBD2 matching 8 bases. This TCR came from a man younger than 30 with Graves' hyperthyroidism. The sample comprised blood. This CDR3 reads CASSRLRVDGRVRETQYF. DNA of the CDR3: TGTGCCAGCAGCCGACTTAGGGTGGACGGGAGGGTCCGGGAGACCCAGTACTTC.